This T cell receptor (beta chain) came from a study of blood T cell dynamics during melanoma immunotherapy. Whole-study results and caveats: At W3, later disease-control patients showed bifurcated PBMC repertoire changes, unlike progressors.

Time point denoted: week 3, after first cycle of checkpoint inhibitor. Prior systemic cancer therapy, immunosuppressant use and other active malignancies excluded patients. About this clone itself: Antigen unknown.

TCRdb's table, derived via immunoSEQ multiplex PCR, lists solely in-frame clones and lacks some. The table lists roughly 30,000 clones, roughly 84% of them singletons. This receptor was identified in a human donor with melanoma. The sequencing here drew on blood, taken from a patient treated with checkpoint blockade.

The CDR3 nucleotides read TGTGCCAGCAGCCAAGCCGGCACCGCTACCTACGAGCAGTACTTC. It yields the protein CASSQAGTATYEQYF. The chain is built from TRBV4-2 and TRBJ2-7; D is undetermined. V gave up 1 base and J gave up 2 bases, with 12 bases separating them. The germline CDR1 and CDR2 sequences are LGHNA and YNFKEQ. The CDR3 runs 15 residues.